This record covers a single TCR beta chain. Its antigen remains unknown. The source of the sample is a study of CD8+CD57+ T cells in acquired aplastic anemia. On the study more broadly: Mean DNA quantity obtained from sorted CD4+ and CD8+ cells was about 3 ug. As sequenced from healthy donors, CD4+ cells averaged roughly 11 million reads.

The study profiled TCR beta VDJ and CDR3 using genomic DNA as template. A single record per CDR3 protein comes from TCRdb applying MiXCR to the reads. This sample has 190,000 or so distinct CDR3 sequences, with approximately 60% found just once. Study-wide results and caveats: Around 30 was the count of CD8+ CDR3 sequences that patients shared with controls. Significant differences in CD8+ Simpson's diversity were not observed between patients and controls.

V dropped 10 bases and J dropped 4 bases, with 16 bases sitting between them. In germline, CDR1 is LNHNV, CDR2 YYDKDF (reference sequence). CDR3 length equals 13 residues. The TCR originated in a human donor in good health. The sequenced material came from sorted CD4+, CD8+, or CD8+CD57+ T cells (not recorded which) from PBMCs. V usage is TRBV15 and J usage is TRBJ1-1, with TRBD1 as a possible D gene (6 bases). CDR3: CASSQQGGTEAFF. In DNA form, the CDR3 reads TGTGCCAGCAGTCAACAGGGAGGCACTGAAGCTTTCTTT.